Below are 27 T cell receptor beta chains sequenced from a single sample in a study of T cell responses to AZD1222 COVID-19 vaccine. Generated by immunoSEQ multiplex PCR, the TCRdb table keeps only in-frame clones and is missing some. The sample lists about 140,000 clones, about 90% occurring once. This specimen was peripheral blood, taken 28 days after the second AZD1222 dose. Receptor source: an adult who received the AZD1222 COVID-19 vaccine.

The CDR3 bases are TGCGCCAGCAGGGAGTCAAACTCCTACAATGAGCAGTTCTTC. This sequence encodes CASRESNSYNEQFF. The chain joins TRBV5-1 to TRBJ2-1; the D is unclear. The CDR3 runs to 14 residues. V shed 5 bases and J shed 0 bases, with 9 bases lying between them. CDR1 is SGHRS, CDR2 YFSETQ, per germline.

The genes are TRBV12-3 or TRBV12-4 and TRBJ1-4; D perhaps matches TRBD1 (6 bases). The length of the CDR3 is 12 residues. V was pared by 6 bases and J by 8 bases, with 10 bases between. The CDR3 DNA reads TGTGCCAGCAGCATCACAGGGGAAAAACTGTTTTTT. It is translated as CASSITGEKLFF.

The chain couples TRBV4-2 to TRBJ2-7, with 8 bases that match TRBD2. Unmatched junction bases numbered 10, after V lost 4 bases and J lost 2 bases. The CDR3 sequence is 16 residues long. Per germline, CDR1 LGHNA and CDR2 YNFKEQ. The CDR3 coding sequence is TGTGCCAGCAGCCCCAATTTAGCGGGAAGGGCCTACGAGCAGTACTTC. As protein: CASSPNLAGRAYEQYF.

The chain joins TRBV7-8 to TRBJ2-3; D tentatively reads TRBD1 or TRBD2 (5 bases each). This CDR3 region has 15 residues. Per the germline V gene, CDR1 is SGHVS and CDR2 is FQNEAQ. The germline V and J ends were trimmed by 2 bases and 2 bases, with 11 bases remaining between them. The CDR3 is CASSLPGANTDTQYF. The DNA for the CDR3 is TGTGCCAGCAGCTTACCCGGGGCAAACACAGATACGCAGTATTTT.

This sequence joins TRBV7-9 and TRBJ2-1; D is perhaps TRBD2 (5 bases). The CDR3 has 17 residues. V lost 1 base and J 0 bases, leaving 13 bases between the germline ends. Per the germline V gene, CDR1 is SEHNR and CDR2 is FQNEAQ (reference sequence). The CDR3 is CASSLVLGGGSYNEQFF. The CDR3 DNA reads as TGTGCCAGCAGCTTAGTCCTGGGCGGAGGCTCCTACAATGAGCAGTTCTTC.

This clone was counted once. The chain's CDR3 is CASSFQKNTEAFF. CDR3 nucleotides: TGTGCCAGCAGTTTTCAGAAGAACACTGAAGCTTTCTTT. The V call is TRBV27, the J call TRBJ1-1; D gene ambiguous. The ends were cut back, 3 bases at V and 1 base at J, with 6 bases in the middle. The CDR3 is 13 amino acids. The germline V gene has CDR1 MNHEY and CDR2 SMNVEV (reference sequence).

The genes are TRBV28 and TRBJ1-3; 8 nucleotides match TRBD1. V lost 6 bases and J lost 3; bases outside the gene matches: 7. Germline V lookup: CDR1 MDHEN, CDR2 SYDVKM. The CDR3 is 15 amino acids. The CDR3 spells CASRMTGVFGNTIYF. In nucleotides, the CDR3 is TGTGCCAGCAGGATGACAGGGGTTTTTGGAAACACCATATATTTT.

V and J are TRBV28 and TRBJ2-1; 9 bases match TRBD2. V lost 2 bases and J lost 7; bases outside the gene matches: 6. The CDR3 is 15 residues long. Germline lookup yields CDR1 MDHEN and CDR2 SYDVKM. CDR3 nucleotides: TGTGCCAGCAGTTTAGCGGGAGGGCCCTCGAATGAGCAGTTCTTC. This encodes CASSLAGGPSNEQFF.

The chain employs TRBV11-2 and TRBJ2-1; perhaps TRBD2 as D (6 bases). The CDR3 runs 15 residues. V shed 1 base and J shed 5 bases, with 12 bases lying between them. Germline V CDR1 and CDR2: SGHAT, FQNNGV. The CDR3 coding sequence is TGTGCCAGCAGCTTAGGCGCGGGGTTGAACAATGAGCAGTTCTTC. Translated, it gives CASSLGAGLNNEQFF.

The CDR3 nucleotides read TGTGCCAGCAGCTTAGTGGGCGAAGAGACCCAGTACTTC. Its protein product is CASSLVGEETQYF. V and J are TRBV7-6 and TRBJ2-5; no clear D gene. The CDR3 contains 13 residues. V was pared by 1 base and J by 3 bases, with 6 bases between. Germline values: CDR1 SGHVS, CDR2 FNYEAQ.

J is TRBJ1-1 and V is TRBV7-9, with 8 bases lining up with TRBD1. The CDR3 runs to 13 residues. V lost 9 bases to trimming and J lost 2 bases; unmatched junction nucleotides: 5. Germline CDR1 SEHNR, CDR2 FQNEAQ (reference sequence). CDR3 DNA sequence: TGTGCCAGTATGCAGGGGGCTAACACTGAAGCTTTCTTT. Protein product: CASMQGANTEAFF.

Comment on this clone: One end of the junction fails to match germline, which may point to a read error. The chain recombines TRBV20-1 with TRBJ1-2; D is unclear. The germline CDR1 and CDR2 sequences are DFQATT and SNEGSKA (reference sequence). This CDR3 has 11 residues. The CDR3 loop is CSASVERRLHF. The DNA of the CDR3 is TGCAGTGCTAGCGTAGAGCGGAGGCTTCACTTC.

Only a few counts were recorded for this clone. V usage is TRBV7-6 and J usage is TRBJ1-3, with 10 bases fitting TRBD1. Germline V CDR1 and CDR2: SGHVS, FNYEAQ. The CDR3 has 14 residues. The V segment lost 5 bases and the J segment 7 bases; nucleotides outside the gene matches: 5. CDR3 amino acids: CASSAPGQGNTIYF. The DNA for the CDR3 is TGTGCCAGCAGCGCGCCGGGACAGGGGAACACCATATATTTT.

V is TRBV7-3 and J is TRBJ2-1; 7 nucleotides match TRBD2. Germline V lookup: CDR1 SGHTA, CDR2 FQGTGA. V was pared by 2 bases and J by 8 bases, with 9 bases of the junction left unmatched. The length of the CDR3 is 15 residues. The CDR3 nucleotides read TGTGCCAGCAGCTTAGCCCGGGGGGATTGGGATGAGCAGTTCTTC. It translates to CASSLARGDWDEQFF.

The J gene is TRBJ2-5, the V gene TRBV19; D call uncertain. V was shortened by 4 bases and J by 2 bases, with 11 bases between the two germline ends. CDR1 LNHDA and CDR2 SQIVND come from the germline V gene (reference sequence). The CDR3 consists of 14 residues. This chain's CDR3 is CASSTQGIQETQYF. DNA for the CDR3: TGTGCCAGTAGTACCCAAGGGATTCAAGAGACCCAGTACTTC.

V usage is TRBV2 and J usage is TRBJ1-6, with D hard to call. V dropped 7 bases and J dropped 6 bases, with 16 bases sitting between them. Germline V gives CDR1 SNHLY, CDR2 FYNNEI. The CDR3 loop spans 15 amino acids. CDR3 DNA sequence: TGTGCCAGCAAATTGGGCAGTTTTACTAATTCACCCCTCCACTTT. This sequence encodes CASKLGSFTNSPLHF.

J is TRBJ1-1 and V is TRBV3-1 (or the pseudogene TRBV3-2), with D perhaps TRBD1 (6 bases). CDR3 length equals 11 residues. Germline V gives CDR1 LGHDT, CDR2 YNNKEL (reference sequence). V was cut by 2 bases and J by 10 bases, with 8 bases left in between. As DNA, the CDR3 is TGTGCCAGCAGCCAACAGGGGCGAGCTTTCTTT. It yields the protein CASSQQGRAFF.

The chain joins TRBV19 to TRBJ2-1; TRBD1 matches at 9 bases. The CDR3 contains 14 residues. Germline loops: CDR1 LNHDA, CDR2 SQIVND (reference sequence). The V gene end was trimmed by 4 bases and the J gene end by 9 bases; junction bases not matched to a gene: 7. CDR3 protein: CASSTYGTGSEQFF. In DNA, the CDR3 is TGTGCCAGTAGTACCTATGGGACAGGGTCTGAGCAGTTCTTC.

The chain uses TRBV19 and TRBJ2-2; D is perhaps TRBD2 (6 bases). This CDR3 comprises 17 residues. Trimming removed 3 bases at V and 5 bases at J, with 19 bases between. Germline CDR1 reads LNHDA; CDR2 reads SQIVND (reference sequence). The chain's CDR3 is CASSMGSRGRSTGELFF. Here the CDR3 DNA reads TGTGCCAGTAGTATGGGGTCTCGGGGGAGGTCGACCGGGGAGCTGTTTTTT.

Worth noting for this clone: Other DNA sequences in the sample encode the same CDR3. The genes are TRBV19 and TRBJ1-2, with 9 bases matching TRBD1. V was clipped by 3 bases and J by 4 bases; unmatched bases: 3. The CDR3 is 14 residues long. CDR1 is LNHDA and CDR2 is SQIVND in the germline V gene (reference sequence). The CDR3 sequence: CASSIGTGSYGYTF. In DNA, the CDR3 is TGTGCCAGTAGTATCGGGACAGGGTCCTATGGCTACACCTTC. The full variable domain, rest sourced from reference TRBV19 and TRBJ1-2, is DGGITQSPKYLFRKEGQNVTLSCEQNLNHDAMYWYRQDPGQGLRLIYYSQIVNDFQKGDIAEGYSVSREKKESFPLTVTSAQKNPTAFYLCASSIGTGSYGYTFGSGTRLTVV.

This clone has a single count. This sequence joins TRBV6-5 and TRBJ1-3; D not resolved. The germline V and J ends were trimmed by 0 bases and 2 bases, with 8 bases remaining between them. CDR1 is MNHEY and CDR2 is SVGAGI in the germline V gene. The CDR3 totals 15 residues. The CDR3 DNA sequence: TGTGCCAGCAGTTACTCCCCCGGGGCTGGAAACACCATATATTTT. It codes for CASSYSPGAGNTIYF.

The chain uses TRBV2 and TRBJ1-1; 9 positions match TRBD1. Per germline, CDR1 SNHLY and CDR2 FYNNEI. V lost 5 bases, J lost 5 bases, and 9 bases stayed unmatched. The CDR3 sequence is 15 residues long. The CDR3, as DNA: TGTGCCAGCAGTTATCAGACAGGGGGGCGGACTGAAGCTTTCTTT. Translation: CASSYQTGGRTEAFF.

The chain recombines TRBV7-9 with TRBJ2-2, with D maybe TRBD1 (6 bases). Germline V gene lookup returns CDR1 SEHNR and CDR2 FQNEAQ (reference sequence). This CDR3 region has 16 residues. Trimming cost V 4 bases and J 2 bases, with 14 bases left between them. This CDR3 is CASSSATGGNTGELFF. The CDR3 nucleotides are TGTGCCAGCAGCTCCGCGACAGGAGGCAACACCGGGGAGCTGTTTTTT.

CDR3 DNA sequence: TGTGCCAGCAGAACCGGGACAGGGACAACCTATAATTCACCCCTCCACTTT. Its protein is CASRTGTGTTYNSPLHF. The V and J genes are TRBV5-4 and TRBJ1-6; TRBD1 matches at 9 bases. The germline gives CDR1 SGHNT, CDR2 YYREEE (reference sequence). This CDR3 comprises 17 residues. V lost 5 bases to trimming and J lost 2 bases; unmatched junction nucleotides: 8.

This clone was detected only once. The CDR3 DNA reads TGCGCCAGCAGCAACAGTGCAACTAATGAAAAACTGTTTTTT. It specifies CASSNSATNEKLFF. The chain is built from TRBV5-1 and TRBJ1-4; D unclear. The CDR3 sequence is 14 residues long. Trimming removed 4 bases at V and 0 bases at J, with 7 bases between. Germline CDR1 reads SGHRS; CDR2 reads YFSETQ.

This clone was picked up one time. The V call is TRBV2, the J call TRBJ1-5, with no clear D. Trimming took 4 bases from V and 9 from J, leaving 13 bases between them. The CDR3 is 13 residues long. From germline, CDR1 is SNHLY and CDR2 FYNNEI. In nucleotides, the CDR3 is TGTGCCAGCAGTGGGGAAGAGGGCGTGCCCCAGCATTTT. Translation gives CASSGEEGVPQHF.

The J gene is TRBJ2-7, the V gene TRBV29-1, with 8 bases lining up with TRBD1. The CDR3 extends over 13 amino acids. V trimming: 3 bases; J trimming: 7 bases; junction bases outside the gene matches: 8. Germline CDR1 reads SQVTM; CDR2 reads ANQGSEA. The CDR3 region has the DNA TGCAGCGTTGAGGACAGGGCGTCAGGGGAGCAGTACTTC. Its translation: CSVEDRASGEQYF.